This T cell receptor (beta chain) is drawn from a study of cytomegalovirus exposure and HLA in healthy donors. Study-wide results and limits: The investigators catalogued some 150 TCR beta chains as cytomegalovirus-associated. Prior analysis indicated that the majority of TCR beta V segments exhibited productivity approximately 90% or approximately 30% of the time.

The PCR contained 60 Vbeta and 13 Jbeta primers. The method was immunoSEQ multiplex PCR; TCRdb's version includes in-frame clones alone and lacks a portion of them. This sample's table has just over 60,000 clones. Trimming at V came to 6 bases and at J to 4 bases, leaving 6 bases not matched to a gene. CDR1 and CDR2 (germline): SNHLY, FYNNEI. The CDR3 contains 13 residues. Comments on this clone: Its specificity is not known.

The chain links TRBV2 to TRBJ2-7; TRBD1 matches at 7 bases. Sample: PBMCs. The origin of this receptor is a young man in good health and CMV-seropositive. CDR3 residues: CASSGTVVYEQYF. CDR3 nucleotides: TGTGCCAGCAGCGGGACAGTTGTTTACGAGCAGTACTTC. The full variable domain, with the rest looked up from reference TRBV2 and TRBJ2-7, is EPEVTQTPSHQVTQMGQEVILRCVPISNHLYFYWYRQILGQKVEFLVSFYNNEISEKSEIFDDQFSVERPDGSNFTLKIRSTKLEDSAMYFCASSGTVVYEQYFGPGTRLTVT.